This entry features one T cell receptor (beta chain) sequence. CDR3 size: 13 residues. V lost 4 bases and J lost 0, with 7 bases in between. Germline assignment: CDR1 WSHSY and CDR2 SAAADI. Libraries were prepared by immunoSEQ multiplex PCR; TCRdb keeps only in-frame clonotypes and omits some of them. The data contain about 130,000 clones, about 91% of them singletons. The data belong to a study of control samples from healthy donors and cancer patients. The source of this sequence is a man aged 18 to 35 in good health. The sample was blood. The genes are TRBV10-2 and TRBJ2-7; a possible D gene is TRBD2 (6 bases). In DNA form, the CDR3 reads TGCGCCAGCAGTGTCGGGAGCTCCTACGAGCAGTACTTC. The encoded protein is CASSVGSSYEQYF.